This T cell receptor beta chain comes out of a study of T-cell memory formation after mild COVID-19. Study-level points and caveats: Prior to infection, memory already included some responding clones, suggesting cross-reactive memory joined.

TCRdb recomputed calls from the 5' RACE reads with MiXCR, one row per CDR3 protein. In the table there are roughly 250,000 distinct CDR3 sequences, roughly 17% of which are singletons. Concerning this clonotype itself: Its cognate antigen is unknown.

The TCR was taken from a man between 18 and 29 years old who had mild COVID-19 (a few samples of this study predate the infection). Cell type and time point are not known. Specimen: PBMCs or a T cell subset sorted from them (not recorded which).

The CDR3 is CSARSPGTGTGEAFF. As DNA, the CDR3 is TGCAGTGCTAGAAGTCCCGGGACAGGGACCGGTGAAGCTTTCTTT. V gene TRBV20-1 combines with J gene TRBJ1-1; 9 nucleotides match TRBD1. This CDR3 has 15 residues. Trimming cost V 2 bases and J 7 bases; bases outside gene matches: 11. Germline V CDR1 and CDR2: DFQATT, SNEGSKA (reference sequence).